Below are 26 T cell receptor beta chains sequenced from a single sample in a study of blood T cell repertoires in COVID-19. The method was immunoSEQ multiplex PCR; TCRdb's version includes in-frame clones alone and lacks a portion of them. The sample has fewer than 400,000 clones, 85% seen once. The sample was peripheral blood. These receptors came from a young woman with acute or convalescent COVID-19.

The table lists this clone with a count of one. The chain couples TRBV7-2 to TRBJ1-6, with unresolved D. CDR1 and CDR2 (germline): SGHTA, FQGNSA. The CDR3 totals 13 residues. The V and J ends lost 1 base and 9 bases respectively, with 7 bases between them. The CDR3 here is CASSLEAGSPLHF. CDR3 DNA sequence: TGTGCCAGCAGCTTAGAAGCGGGTTCACCCCTCCACTTT.

This chain links TRBV28 with TRBJ1-5; D gene unclear. Trimming shortened V by 4 bases and J by 6 bases, and 10 bases separated the two germline ends. CDR1 and CDR2 from the germline V gene are MDHEN and SYDVKM. The CDR3 has 13 residues. CDR3 protein: CASSSVRVQPQHF. CDR3 DNA: TGTGCCAGCAGTTCCGTCCGGGTTCAGCCCCAGCATTTT. Filled out from reference TRBV28 and TRBJ1-5, the complete variable domain reads DVKVTQSSRYLVKRTGEKVFLECVQDMDHENMFWYRQDPGLGLRLIYFSYDVKMKEKGDIPEGYSVSREKKERFSLILESASTNQTSMYLCASSSVRVQPQHFGDGTRLSIL.

V and J are TRBV7-9 and TRBJ2-7; TRBD2 is a possible D gene (5 bases). CDR3 size: 15 residues. The germline V and J ends were trimmed by 3 bases and 2 bases, with 14 bases remaining between them. Looked up from germline, CDR1 is SEHNR and CDR2 is FQNEAQ (reference sequence). This chain's CDR3 is CASSLSFSETYEQYF. CDR3 coding DNA: TGTGCCAGCAGCTTGTCGTTTAGCGAGACCTACGAGCAGTACTTC.

The chain is built from TRBV28 and TRBJ2-4; a weak D match, TRBD1 (6 bases). The CDR3 runs 16 residues. CDR1 is MDHEN and CDR2 is SYDVKM in the germline V gene. Trimming cost V 5 bases and J 0 bases, with 14 bases left between them. In nucleotides, the CDR3 is TGTGCCAGCAGTGACAGGACGGGATTAGCCAAAAACATTCAGTACTTC. This encodes CASSDRTGLAKNIQYF.

The chain combines TRBV19 with TRBJ2-5; TRBD1 agrees at 8 bases. V lost 5 bases, J lost 1 base, and 9 bases stayed unmatched. CDR1 and CDR2 from the germline V gene are LNHDA and SQIVND (reference sequence). CDR3 length: 16 residues. CDR3 nucleotide sequence: TGTGCCAGTAGTCCCCAGACAGGGGCACCCCAAGAGACCCAGTACTTC. Its protein is CASSPQTGAPQETQYF.

The chain combines TRBV24-1 with TRBJ2-2; D is possibly TRBD1 (6 bases). CDR1 is KGHDR and CDR2 is SFDVKD in the germline V gene. The CDR3 is made up of 14 amino acids. The V end lost 7 bases, the J end lost 3 bases, and 11 bases lay between the germline ends. The CDR3 region has the DNA TGTGCCACCAGCGACAGGTTCGACACCGGGGAGCTGTTTTTT. As protein: CATSDRFDTGELFF.

The V call is TRBV20-1, the J call TRBJ2-3; 7 bases fit TRBD1. The germline CDR1 and CDR2 sequences are DFQATT and SNEGSKA (reference sequence). This CDR3 is built from 15 residues. Losses at the gene ends were 3 bases for V and 0 bases for J; bases not matched to a gene: 6. For the CDR3, the DNA is TGCAGTGCTAGTAAATTGACAGGGAGCACAGATACGCAGTATTTT. Its translation is CSASKLTGSTDTQYF.

This clone has only a few counts. The gene calls are TRBV6-5 and TRBJ1-1; 8 bases line up with TRBD1. Trimming at V came to 0 bases and at J to 3 bases, leaving 0 bases not matched to a gene. Germline V gene lookup returns CDR1 MNHEY and CDR2 SVGAGI. This CDR3 has 14 amino acids. CDR3 sequence reads: CASSYSTGDTEAFF. CDR3 bases: TGTGCCAGCAGTTACTCGACAGGGGACACTGAAGCTTTCTTT.

This clone was detected only a few times. The chain uses TRBV11-1 and TRBJ1-2; 7 bases agree with TRBD1. The CDR3 has 14 residues. J lost 2 bases, V lost 0 bases, and 0 bases had no gene match. Germline CDR1 reads SGHAT; CDR2 reads FQDESV (reference sequence). DNA of the CDR3: TGTGCCAGCAGCTTAGCGGGACAGAACTATGGCTACACCTTC. This translates into CASSLAGQNYGYTF.

The chain links TRBV7-8 to TRBJ1-1, with 8 nucleotides matching TRBD1. With 6 bases clipped from V and 5 bases from J, the junction kept 5 bases outside the gene matches. This CDR3 is built from 13 residues. Germline V gene sequence: CDR1 SGHVS, CDR2 FQNEAQ. The CDR3 sequence is CASSLDRGTEAFF. As DNA, the CDR3 is TGTGCCAGCAGTCTCGACAGGGGAACTGAAGCTTTCTTT.

This clone was detected only a few times. The chain carries TRBV24-1 and TRBJ2-7; weak D call: TRBD1 (6 bases). This CDR3 region has 13 residues. V was clipped by 4 bases and J by 5 bases, with 11 bases between them. Germline V lookup: CDR1 KGHDR, CDR2 SFDVKD. CDR3 region: CATSEFAGDEQYF. For the CDR3, the DNA is TGTGCCACCAGTGAATTCGCAGGGGACGAGCAGTACTTC.

CDR3 nucleotides: TGTGCCACCAGTCGGGGGGATAGCAATCAGCCCCAGCATTTT. Encoded protein: CATSRGDSNQPQHF. V is TRBV24-1 and J is TRBJ1-5; possibly TRBD1 for D (5 bases). V lost 6 bases, J lost 0 bases, and 8 bases lay in between. Germline V gene lookup returns CDR1 KGHDR and CDR2 SFDVKD. This CDR3 has 14 residues.

The rearrangement links TRBV5-6 to TRBJ1-3, with D maybe TRBD1 (5 bases). V lost 2 bases to trimming and J lost 0 bases, with 12 bases between them. Per germline, CDR1 SGHDT and CDR2 YYEEEE. This CDR3 contains 16 residues. CDR3 residues: CASSFTPGNSGNTIYF. CDR3 bases: TGTGCCAGCAGCTTTACACCAGGGAACTCTGGAAACACCATATATTTT.

The J gene is TRBJ2-2, the V gene TRBV7-3; tentatively, D is TRBD1 (5 bases). The V end lost 5 bases, the J end lost 1 base, and 8 bases lay between the germline ends. The germline CDR1 and CDR2 sequences are SGHTA and FQGTGA. The CDR3 totals 14 residues. The CDR3 loop reads CASSGTGNTGELFF. DNA for the CDR3: TGTGCCAGCAGCGGCACAGGGAACACCGGGGAGCTGTTTTTT.

The V gene is TRBV19, the J gene TRBJ2-2, with TRBD1 identical over 8 bases. The CDR3 length is 15 residues. V lost 7 bases to trimming and J lost 3 bases; unmatched junction nucleotides: 7. Looked up from germline, CDR1 is LNHDA and CDR2 is SQIVND (reference sequence). The CDR3 DNA reads TGTGCCAGTATCAAGACAGGGGTGGACACCGGGGAGCTGTTTTTT. Protein product: CASIKTGVDTGELFF.

This clone occurred once. CDR3 bases: TGTGCCAGCAGCCCCCTGGGGGGTGGAGGCTACACCTTC. Its translation is CASSPLGGGGYTF. This chain joins TRBV4-2 and TRBJ1-2; D might be TRBD1 (5 bases). In germline, CDR1 is LGHNA, CDR2 YNFKEQ. This CDR3 has 13 amino acids. The V end lost 4 bases, the J end lost 8 bases, and 14 bases lay between the germline ends.

V is TRBV2 and J is TRBJ1-2; no definite D call. The V and J ends lost 7 bases and 0 bases respectively, with 9 bases between them. The V gene's germline CDR1 is SNHLY and CDR2 FYNNEI. This CDR3 spans 13 amino acids. The CDR3 spells CASISRANYGYTF. The CDR3, as DNA: TGTGCCAGCATATCGAGGGCTAACTATGGCTACACCTTC.

The V call is TRBV5-4, the J call TRBJ1-6; perhaps TRBD1 as D (5 bases). V was pared by 0 bases and J by 0 bases, with 7 bases between. CDR1 is SGHNT and CDR2 is YYREEE in the germline V gene (reference sequence). There are 16 residues in the CDR3. In nucleotides, the CDR3 is TGTGCCAGCAGCTTGGCGGGGGGCTCCTATAATTCACCCCTCCACTTT. Translating it yields CASSLAGGSYNSPLHF.

This clone was seen only once. The chain couples TRBV18 to TRBJ1-2; D may be TRBD1 (5 bases). Germline CDR1 and CDR2: KGHSH and LQKENI. The CDR3 length is 16 residues. Between the trimmed V and J ends, which lost 4 bases and 7 bases, there was a span of 22 bases. The CDR3 nucleotides are TGTGCCAGCTCACAGGCAGGGTCAGCACCTGCGATTGGCTACACCTTC. Translating it yields CASSQAGSAPAIGYTF.

The V gene is TRBV30, the J gene TRBJ2-7; 7 positions agree with TRBD1. The germline V gene has CDR1 GTSNPN and CDR2 SVGIG (reference sequence). The CDR3 consists of 15 residues. V shed 0 bases, J shed 2 bases, and the junction held 7 bases outside the gene matches. CDR3 bases: TGTGCCTGGAGTGTGACAGGGAAGAGGACCTACGAGCAGTACTTC. Translation gives CAWSVTGKRTYEQYF. Based on the CDR3 plus reference TRBV30 and TRBJ2-7, the full variable domain is SQTIHQWPATLVQPVGSPLSLECTVEGTSNPNLYWYRQAAGRGLQLLFYSVGIGQISSEVPQNLSASRPQDRQFILSSKKLLLSDSGFYLCAWSVTGKRTYEQYFGPGTRLTVT.

The rearrangement joins TRBV28 to TRBJ1-5; D call uncertain. The CDR3 spans 16 residues. The V gene's germline CDR1 is MDHEN and CDR2 SYDVKM. Trimming left V 2 bases short and J 0 bases short, with 11 bases between. The CDR3 loop is CASSLGQATSNQPQHF. The CDR3 DNA sequence: TGTGCCAGCAGTTTAGGTCAGGCAACTAGCAATCAGCCCCAGCATTTT.

This clone was observed once. This chain connects TRBV19 to TRBJ1-5; D not resolved. CDR1 is LNHDA, CDR2 SQIVND, per germline (reference sequence). The CDR3 has 15 residues. V lost 3 bases to trimming and J lost 3 bases, with 12 bases between them. CDR3 protein: CASSIGSNINQPQHF. For the CDR3, the DNA is TGTGCCAGTAGTATCGGGTCCAACATCAATCAGCCCCAGCATTTT.

The chain recombines TRBV6-1 with TRBJ1-5; D gene ambiguous. The V gene's germline CDR1 is MNHNS and CDR2 SASEGT. This CDR3 contains 15 residues. V gave up 0 bases and J gave up 0 bases, with 6 bases separating them. CDR3 residues: CASSEAAGSNQPQHF. In DNA form, the CDR3 reads TGTGCCAGCAGTGAAGCCGCGGGTAGCAATCAGCCCCAGCATTTT.

The V call is TRBV7-6, the J call TRBJ1-4; 7 bases agree with TRBD1. Looked up from germline, CDR1 is SGHVS and CDR2 is FNYEAQ. After removal of 1 base from V and 5 bases from J, the junction contained 4 bases not matched to a gene. The CDR3 is made up of 15 amino acids. The CDR3 protein is CASSLGAGGNEKLFF. The CDR3, as DNA: TGTGCCAGCAGCTTAGGGGCAGGGGGAAATGAAAAACTGTTTTTT.

V is TRBV29-1 and J is TRBJ2-5; D perhaps matches TRBD2 (5 bases). The germline V and J ends were trimmed by 2 bases and 1 base, with 8 bases remaining between them. The CDR3 runs 13 residues. Germline lookup yields CDR1 SQVTM and CDR2 ANQGSEA. For the CDR3, the DNA is TGCAGCGTTGAACGGACTGCCCAAGAGACCCAGTACTTC. This translates into CSVERTAQETQYF. The full variable domain, its missing parts supplied by reference TRBV29-1 and TRBJ2-5, is SAVISQKPSRDICQRGTSLTIQCQVDSQVTMMFWYRQQPGQSLTLIATANQGSEATYESGFVIDKFPISRPNLTFSTLTVSNMSPEDSSIYLCSVERTAQETQYFGPGTRLLVL.

In its sample, this clone was seen a few times. The chain is built from TRBV5-8 and TRBJ2-1; 7 nucleotides line up with TRBD1. Per the germline V gene, CDR1 is SGHTS and CDR2 is YDEGEE. V shed 4 bases, J shed 7 bases, and the junction held 17 bases outside the gene matches. This CDR3 has 17 amino acids. CDR3 region: CASSPGTARGVWNEQFF. In nucleotides, the CDR3 is TGTGCCAGCAGCCCAGGGACAGCCCGTGGGGTTTGGAATGAGCAGTTCTTC. Variable domain in full (rest from reference TRBV5-8 and TRBJ2-1): EAGVTQSPTHLIKTRGQQATLRCSPISGHTSVYWYQQALGLGLQFLLWYDEGEERNRGNFPPRFSGRQFPNYSSELNVNALELEDSALYLCASSPGTARGVWNEQFFGPGTRLTVL.